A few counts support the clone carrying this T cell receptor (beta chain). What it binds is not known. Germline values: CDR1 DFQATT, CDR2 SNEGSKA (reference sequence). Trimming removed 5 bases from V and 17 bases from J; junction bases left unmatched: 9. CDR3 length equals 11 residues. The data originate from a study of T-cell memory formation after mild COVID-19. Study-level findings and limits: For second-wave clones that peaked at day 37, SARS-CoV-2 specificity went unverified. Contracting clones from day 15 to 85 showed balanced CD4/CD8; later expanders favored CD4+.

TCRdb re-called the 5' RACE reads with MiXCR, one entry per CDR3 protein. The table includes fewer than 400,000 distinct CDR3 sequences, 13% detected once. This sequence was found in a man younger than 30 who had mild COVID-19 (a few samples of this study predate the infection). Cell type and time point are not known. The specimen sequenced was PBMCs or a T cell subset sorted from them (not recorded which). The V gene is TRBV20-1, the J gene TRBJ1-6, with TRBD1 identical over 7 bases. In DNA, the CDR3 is TGCAGTGCTCGGACAGGAGGCCAAATCCACTTT. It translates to CSARTGGQIHF.